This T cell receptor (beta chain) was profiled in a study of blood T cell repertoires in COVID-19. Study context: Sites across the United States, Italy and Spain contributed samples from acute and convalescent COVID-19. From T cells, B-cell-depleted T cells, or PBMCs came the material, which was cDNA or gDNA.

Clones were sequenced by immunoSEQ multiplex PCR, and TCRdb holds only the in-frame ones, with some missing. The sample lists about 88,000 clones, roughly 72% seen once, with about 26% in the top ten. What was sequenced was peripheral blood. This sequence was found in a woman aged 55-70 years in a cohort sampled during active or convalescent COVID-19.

CDR3 in DNA: TGCGCCAGCAGCCCCACGACAGGGGGCAGTTCACCCCTCCACTTT. Its translation is CASSPTTGGSSPLHF. The V and J genes are TRBV5-1 and TRBJ1-6, with TRBD1 matching over 10 bases. V gave up 4 bases and J gave up 9 bases; unmatched junction bases: 7. The CDR3 is 15 amino acids. Germline V gene sequence: CDR1 SGHRS, CDR2 YFSETQ.